A selection of T cell receptor beta chains follows, all from one sample in a study of T cells after yellow fever vaccination. TCRdb analysed the 5' RACE reads with MiXCR anew, one entry per CDR3 protein. Of about 320,000 distinct CDR3 sequences listed, over 3.5% are singletons. Sample: PBMCs, taken 15 days after the yellow fever booster vaccination. The receptors stem from a man in his late teens or twenties who received the YFV17D yellow fever vaccine. Each CDR3 is given with its conserved first and last residue. The D gene is left open where the match is weak. Some rows mark clone size as missing; the rest say once, few, many or name a class of expanded clone.

.	TRBV7-9	TRBJ2-5	many	TGTGCCAGCAGCTACCCGGGACGGACGAAAGAGACCCAGTACTTC	CASSYPGRTKETQYF
TRBD2	TRBV6-6	TRBJ2-2	many	TGTGCCAGCAGTGACTTAAGCGGGGCGAACACCGGGGAGCTGTTTTTT	CASSDLSGANTGELFF
TRBD1	TRBV15	TRBJ1-4	many	TGTGCCACCAGCAGAGATTTGGGACAGGGGTTCGATGAAAAACTGTTTTTT	CATSRDLGQGFDEKLFF
TRBD1	TRBV18	TRBJ1-3	few	TGTGCCAGCTCGCCGACAGGGACCGGCGCTGGAAACACCATATATTTT	CASSPTGTGAGNTIYF
.	TRBV5-1	TRBJ2-1	few	TGCGCCAGCAGCTTGACGGGGGAGCGCTCCTACAATGAGCAGTTCTTC	CASSLTGERSYNEQFF
.	TRBV7-2	TRBJ2-5	many	TGTGCCAGCAGCTTAGTTTGGCCGGGGGAGAGACAAGAGACCCAGTACTTC	CASSLVWPGERQETQYF
.	TRBV7-2	TRBJ1-2	many	TGTGCCAGCAGTTTCGACAGGAGCTATGGCTACACCTTC	CASSFDRSYGYTF
.	TRBV7-2	TRBJ2-6	many	TGTGCCAGCAGCCCGATGTCCGGGGCCAACGTCCTGACTTTC	CASSPMSGANVLTF
.	TRBV29-1	TRBJ2-3	.	TGCAGCGTTGAAAGGGGCCACGGCACAGATACGCAGTATTTT	CSVERGHGTDTQYF
.	TRBV20-1	TRBJ2-3	.	TGCAGTGCTAGTTTCCTACACACAGATACGCAGTATTTT	CSASFLHTDTQYF
.	TRBV30	TRBJ1-2	few	TGTGCCTGGAGTGTGCTGGGGGCAACGAATGGCTACACCTTC	CAWSVLGATNGYTF
.	TRBV12-3/TRBV12-4	TRBJ1-3	.	TGTGCCAGCAGTCCCCCTATAAACACCATATATTTT	CASSPPINTIYF
.	TRBV7-2	TRBJ2-7	many	TGTGCCAGCAGCCGGAGACCCAGCTCCTACGAGCAGTACTTC	CASSRRPSSYEQYF
.	TRBV5-5	TRBJ2-6	many	TGTGCCAGCAGCTTGTGGGGCTCCCGCTCTGGGGCCAACGTCCTGACTTTC	CASSLWGSRSGANVLTF
.	TRBV20-1	TRBJ1-4	many	TGCAGTGGTGAGGCCCTTTCTCCCCGTGAAAAACTGTTTTTT	CSGEALSPREKLFF
TRBD1	TRBV29-1	TRBJ2-1	.	TGCAGCGTAGATGACAGGGGGGTAGGAAATGAGCAGTTCTTC	CSVDDRGVGNEQFF
TRBD2	TRBV7-9	TRBJ2-4	.	TGTGCCAGCAGCCGGGGAGGGGAGGGCATTCAGTACTTC	CASSRGGEGIQYF
.	TRBV7-9	TRBJ1-6	many	TGTGCCAGCAGTTCGGACTCTGGGAATTCACCCCTCCACTTT	CASSSDSGNSPLHF
TRBD2	TRBV4-2	TRBJ2-3	many	TGTGCCAGCAGCCAAGCAACTAGCGGGGGGCGACCCGTAGATACGCAGTATTTT	CASSQATSGGRPVDTQYF
.	TRBV5-1	TRBJ1-2	.	TGCGACAGCAGCTTGTCACCGGCAGGGAACTATGGCTACACCTTC	CDSSLSPAGNYGYTF
.	TRBV29-1	TRBJ2-3	many	TGCAGCGTGGGGACTCTAATAAGCACAGATACGCAGTATTTT	CSVGTLISTDTQYF
.	TRBV5-1	TRBJ2-2	few	TGCGCCAGCAGCTTGACCGGCGGGTACACCGGGGAGCTGTTTTTT	CASSLTGGYTGELFF
.	TRBV9	TRBJ1-1	.	TGTGCCAGCAGCGTGGGGGAGGGGGGCTCCCTGAACACTGAAGCTTTCTTT	CASSVGEGGSLNTEAFF
.	TRBV7-2	TRBJ2-3	many	TGTGCCAGCAGCTTAGCGGCAGATCGCACAGATACGCAGTATTTT	CASSLAADRTDTQYF
.	TRBV4-3	TRBJ2-2	many	TGCGCCAGCAGCCAAGAACCGGGGTCCTCCACCGGGGAGCTGTTTTTT	CASSQEPGSSTGELFF
.	TRBV7-2	TRBJ2-7	few	TGTGCCAGCCAACCGTCGGCCATCTACGAGCAGTACTTC	CASQPSAIYEQYF
.	TRBV6-6	TRBJ2-1	many	TGTGCCAGCAGTTCAGATAGTCGGAACTCCTACAATGAGCAGTTCTTC	CASSSDSRNSYNEQFF
TRBD1	TRBV4-1	TRBJ1-6	.	TGCGCCAGCAAGCAGGGACAGGAGCTATATAATTCACCCCTCCACTTT	CASKQGQELYNSPLHF
TRBD2	TRBV27	TRBJ2-3	many	TGTGCCAGCAGTCAGGCCACTAGCGGGGGGGCCGGTACGCAGTATTTT	CASSQATSGGAGTQYF
TRBD1	TRBV7-9	TRBJ1-4	few	TGTGCCAGCAGCCCAGGACAGGCTATTAATGAAAAACTGTTTTTT	CASSPGQAINEKLFF
.	TRBV7-6	TRBJ2-2	many	TGTGCCAGCAGCTCTCGCCTCGGGGAGCTGTTTTTT	CASSSRLGELFF
.	TRBV3-1	TRBJ2-7	few	TGTGCCAGCAGTTACGACTTGGGGGAGCAGTACTTC	CASSYDLGEQYF
.	TRBV7-2	TRBJ2-5	.	TGTGCCAGCAGCTTGCCCCTTGGAGGGGCGGAGACCCAGTACTTC	CASSLPLGGAETQYF
TRBD1	TRBV12-3/TRBV12-4	TRBJ1-4	few	TGTGCCAGCAGTTTAGCGAGACAGGGGAGGATTGGAGTAGATGAAAAACTGTTTTTT	CASSLARQGRIGVDEKLFF
.	TRBV9	TRBJ2-2	.	TGTGCCAGCAGCGTAAACTCCCCCGTGGTCACCGGGGAGCTGTTTTTT	CASSVNSPVVTGELFF
TRBD1	TRBV5-4	TRBJ1-1	.	TGTGCCAGCGGAACCGGGACAGGGGATGTATCCACTGAAGCTTTCTTT	CASGTGTGDVSTEAFF
.	TRBV5-5	TRBJ2-7	many	TGTGCCAGCAGCTTTTCTCTCGGGGAAATGTACGAGCAGTACTTC	CASSFSLGEMYEQYF
.	TRBV5-4	TRBJ2-7	few	TGTGCCAGCAGCTACGAGGGGCCGACCTACGAGCAGTACTTC	CASSYEGPTYEQYF
TRBD1	TRBV28	TRBJ2-4	many	TGTGCCAGCAGCCTACTAGAACGGACAGGGACTCGAACCATTCAGTACTTC	CASSLLERTGTRTIQYF
.	TRBV9	TRBJ2-1	many	TGTGCCAGCAGCGTACTTGGACGGCCCGTGGAGCAGTTCTTC	CASSVLGRPVEQFF